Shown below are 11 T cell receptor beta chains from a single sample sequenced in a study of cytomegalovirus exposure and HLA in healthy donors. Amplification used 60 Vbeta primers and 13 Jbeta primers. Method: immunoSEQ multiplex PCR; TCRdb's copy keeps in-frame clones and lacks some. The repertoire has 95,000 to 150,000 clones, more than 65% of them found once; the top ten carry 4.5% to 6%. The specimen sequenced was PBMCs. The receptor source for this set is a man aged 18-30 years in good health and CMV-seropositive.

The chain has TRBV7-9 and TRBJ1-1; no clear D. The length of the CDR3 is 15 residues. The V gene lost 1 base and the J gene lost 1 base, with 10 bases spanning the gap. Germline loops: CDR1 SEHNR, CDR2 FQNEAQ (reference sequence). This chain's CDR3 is CASSLVRQENTEAFF. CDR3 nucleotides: TGTGCCAGCAGCTTAGTCAGGCAGGAGAACACTGAAGCTTTCTTT.

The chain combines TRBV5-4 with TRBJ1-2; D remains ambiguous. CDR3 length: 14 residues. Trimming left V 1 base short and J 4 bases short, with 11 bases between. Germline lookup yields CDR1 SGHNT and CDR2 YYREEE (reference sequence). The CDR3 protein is CASSLRGGVYGYTF. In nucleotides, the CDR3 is TGTGCCAGCAGCTTGAGAGGCGGCGTCTATGGCTACACCTTC.

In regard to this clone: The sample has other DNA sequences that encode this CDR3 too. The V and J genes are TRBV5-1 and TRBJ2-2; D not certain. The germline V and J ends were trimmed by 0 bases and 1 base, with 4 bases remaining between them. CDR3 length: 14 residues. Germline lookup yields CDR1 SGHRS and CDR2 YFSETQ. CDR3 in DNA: TGCGCCAGCAGCTTGGCGGGGAACACCGGGGAGCTGTTTTTT. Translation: CASSLAGNTGELFF.

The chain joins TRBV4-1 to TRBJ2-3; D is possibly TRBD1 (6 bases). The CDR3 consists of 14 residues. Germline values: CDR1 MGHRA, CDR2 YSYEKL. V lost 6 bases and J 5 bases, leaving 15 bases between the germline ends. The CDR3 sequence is CASRSGAGGDTQYF. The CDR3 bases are TGCGCCAGCAGATCAGGGGCGGGTGGAGATACGCAGTATTTT.

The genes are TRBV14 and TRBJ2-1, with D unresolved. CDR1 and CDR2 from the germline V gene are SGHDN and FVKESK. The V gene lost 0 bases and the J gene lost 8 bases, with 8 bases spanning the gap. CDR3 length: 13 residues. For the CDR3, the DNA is TGTGCCAGCAGCCAAGATCCATCGGATGAGCAGTTCTTC. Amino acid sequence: CASSQDPSDEQFF. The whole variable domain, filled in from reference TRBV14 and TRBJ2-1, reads EAGVTQFPSHSVIEKGQTVTLRCDPISGHDNLYWYRRVMGKEIKFLLHFVKESKQDESGMPNNRFLAERTGGTYSTLKVQPAELEDSGVYFCASSQDPSDEQFFGPGTRLTVL.

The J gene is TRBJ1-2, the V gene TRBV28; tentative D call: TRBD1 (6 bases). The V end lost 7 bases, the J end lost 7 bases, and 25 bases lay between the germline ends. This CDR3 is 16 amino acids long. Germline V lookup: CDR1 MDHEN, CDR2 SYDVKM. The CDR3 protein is CASTPQPIWGPSGYTF. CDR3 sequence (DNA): TGTGCCAGCACTCCCCAACCTATCTGGGGGCCCAGTGGCTACACCTTC.

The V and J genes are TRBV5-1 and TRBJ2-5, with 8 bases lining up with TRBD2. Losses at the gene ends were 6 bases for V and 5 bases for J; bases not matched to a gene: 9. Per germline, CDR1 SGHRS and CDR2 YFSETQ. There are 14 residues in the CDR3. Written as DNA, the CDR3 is TGCGCCAGCAACCCGGGAGGGCCTGGTGAGACCCAGTACTTC. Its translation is CASNPGGPGETQYF. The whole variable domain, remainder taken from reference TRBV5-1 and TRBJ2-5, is KAGVTQTPRYLIKTRGQQVTLSCSPISGHRSVSWYQQTPGQGLQFLFEYFSETQRNKGNFPGRFSGRQFSNSRSEMNVSTLELGDSALYLCASNPGGPGETQYFGPGTRLLVL.

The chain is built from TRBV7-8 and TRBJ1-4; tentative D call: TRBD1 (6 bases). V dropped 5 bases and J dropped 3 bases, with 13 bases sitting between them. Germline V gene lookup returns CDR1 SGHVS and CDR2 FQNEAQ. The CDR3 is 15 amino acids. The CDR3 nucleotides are TGTGCCAGCAGCAAACGGGGGGCACCTAATGAAAAACTGTTTTTT. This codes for CASSKRGAPNEKLFF.

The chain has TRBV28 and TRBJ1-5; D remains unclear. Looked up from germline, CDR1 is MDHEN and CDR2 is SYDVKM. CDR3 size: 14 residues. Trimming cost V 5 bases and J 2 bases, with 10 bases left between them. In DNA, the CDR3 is TGTGCCAGCAGTCCGCCGAGGGGCAATCAGCCCCAGCATTTT. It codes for CASSPPRGNQPQHF.

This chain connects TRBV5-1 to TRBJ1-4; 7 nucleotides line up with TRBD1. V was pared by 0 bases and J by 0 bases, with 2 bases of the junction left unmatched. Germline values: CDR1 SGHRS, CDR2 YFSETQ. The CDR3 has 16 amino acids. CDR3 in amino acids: CASSLEGTATNEKLFF. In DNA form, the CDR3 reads TGCGCCAGCAGCTTGGAAGGGACAGCAACTAATGAAAAACTGTTTTTT.

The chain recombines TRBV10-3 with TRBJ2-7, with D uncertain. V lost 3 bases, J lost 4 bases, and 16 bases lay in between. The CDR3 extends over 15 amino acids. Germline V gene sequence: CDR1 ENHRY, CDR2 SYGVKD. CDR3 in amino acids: CAISDPGRRNYEQYF. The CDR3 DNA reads TGTGCCATCAGTGACCCTGGGCGTCGGAATTACGAGCAGTACTTC.